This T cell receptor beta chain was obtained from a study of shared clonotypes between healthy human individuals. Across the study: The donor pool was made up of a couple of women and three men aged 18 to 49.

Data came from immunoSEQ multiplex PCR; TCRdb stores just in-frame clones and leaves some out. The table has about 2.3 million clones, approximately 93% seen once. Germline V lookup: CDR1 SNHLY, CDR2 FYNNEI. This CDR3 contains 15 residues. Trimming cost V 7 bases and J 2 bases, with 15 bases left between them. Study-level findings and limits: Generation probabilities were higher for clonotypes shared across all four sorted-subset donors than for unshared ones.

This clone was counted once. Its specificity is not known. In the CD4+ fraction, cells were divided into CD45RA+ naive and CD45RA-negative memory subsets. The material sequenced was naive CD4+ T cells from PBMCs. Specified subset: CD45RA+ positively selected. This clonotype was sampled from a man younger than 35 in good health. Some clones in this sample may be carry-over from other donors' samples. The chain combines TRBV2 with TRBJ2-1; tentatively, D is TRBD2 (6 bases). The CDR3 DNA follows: TGTGCCAGCACTCGTTCCGGAGGGCCCTACAATGAGCAGTTCTTC. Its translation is CASTRSGGPYNEQFF.